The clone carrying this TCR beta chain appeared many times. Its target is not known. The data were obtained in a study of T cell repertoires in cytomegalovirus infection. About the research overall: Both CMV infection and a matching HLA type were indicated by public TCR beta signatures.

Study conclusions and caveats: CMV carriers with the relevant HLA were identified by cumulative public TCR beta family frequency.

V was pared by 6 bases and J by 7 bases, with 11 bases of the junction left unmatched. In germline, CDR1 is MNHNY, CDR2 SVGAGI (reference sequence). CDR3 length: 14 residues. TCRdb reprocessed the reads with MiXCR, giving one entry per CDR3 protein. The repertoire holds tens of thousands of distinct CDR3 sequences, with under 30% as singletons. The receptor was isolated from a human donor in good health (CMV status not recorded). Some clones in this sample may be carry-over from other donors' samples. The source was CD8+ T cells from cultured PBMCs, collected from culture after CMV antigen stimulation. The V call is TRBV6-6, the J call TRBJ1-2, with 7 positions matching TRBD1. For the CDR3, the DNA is TGTGCCAGCAGCCTACTGACAGGGTGGGCTGGCTACACCTTC. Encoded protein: CASSLLTGWAGYTF.